Each of the 8 T cell receptor beta chains below was sequenced from the same sample in a study of tissue T cells after allogeneic stem cell transplantation. Repertoires were generated with immunoSEQ multiplex PCR, while TCRdb's copy carries only in-frame clones and drops some. Altogether 7,500 to 10,000 clones are present, over 40% being singletons, with the ten largest covering 6.5% to 9%. The time point: mouse harvest day 7 after allogeneic transplant. Mouse grafts combined 10^7 T-cell-depleted bone marrow cells with 10^6 splenic CD5+ T cells. The sequencing input was gut tissue. The receptor set was obtained from a female BALB/c mouse given C57BL/6 T cells with graft-versus-host disease after an allogeneic hematopoietic cell transplant.

Notes on this clone: The germline and genes are mouse ones. The CDR3 extends 1 residue past the end of the read, so its final part is completed from the germline J gene. The gene calls are TRBV20 and TRBJ1-3; D is unclear. From germline, CDR1 is GFQATS and CDR2 STVNSAI. The CDR3 is made up of 13 amino acids. Between the trimmed V and J ends, which lost 2 bases and 0 bases, there was a span of 5 bases. CDR3 bases read: TGTGGTGCTAGGACAGATTCTGGAAATACGCTCTAT. This gives the protein CGARTDSGNTLY. The full CDR3 is CGARTDSGNTLYF.

To note about this clone: Gene names and germline refer to mouse. Read coverage stops 1 residue before the CDR3 terminus; the germline J gene supplies the remainder. V usage is TRBV5 and J usage is TRBJ1-1; 8 positions match TRBD1. CDR1 is LGHNA and CDR2 is YNLKQL in the germline V gene (reference sequence). This CDR3 has 15 amino acids. The V gene end was trimmed by 4 bases and the J gene end by 0 bases; junction bases not matched to a gene: 4. The DNA read from the CDR3 is TGTGCCAGCAGCCTCCGGACAGGGCCAAACACAGAAGTCTTC. This encodes CASSLRTGPNTEVF. The CDR3 in full is CASSLRTGPNTEVFF.

Concerning this clone itself: Mouse gene names and germline throughout. The CDR3 end lies 1 residue beyond the end of the read and is filled in from the germline J gene. This chain connects TRBV21 to TRBJ2-1; D gene unclear. TRBV21 is treated as an ORF (open reading frame) with a function not yet certain. V dropped 2 bases and J dropped 0 bases, with 5 bases sitting between them. The length of the CDR3 is 14 residues. CDR3: CASSQGNNYAEQFF. The covered CDR3 bases are TGTGCTAGCAGTCAAGGCAATAACTATGCTGAGCAGTTC.

As concerns this clone: The germline and genes are mouse ones. This same CDR3 is encoded by further DNA sequences in the sample. CDR3 loop: CASSRTGGYAEQFF. CDR3 DNA, as far as it was read: TGTGCCAGCAGCCGGACAGGGGGCTATGCTGAGCAGTTC. The chain combines TRBV3 with TRBJ2-1, with TRBD1 identical over 10 bases. With the read ending 1 residue before the CDR3 end, the germline J gene is used to fill in that end. This CDR3 comprises 14 residues. From germline, CDR1 is SNHLY and CDR2 FYNGKV (reference sequence). Trimming at V came to 5 bases and at J to 3 bases, leaving 1 base not matched to a gene.

This clone appeared a few times. Gene and germline names: mouse. Read data end 1 residue before the CDR3 end; the end is taken from the germline J gene. The rearrangement uses TRBV12-1 and TRBJ1-3; a weak D match, TRBD1 (5 bases). In germline, CDR1 is SGHSN, CDR2 HYEKVE. The CDR3 loop spans 14 amino acids. V gave up 0 bases and J gave up 0 bases, with 5 bases separating them. The DNA read from the CDR3 is TGTGCCAGCTCTCTCGGGACTTCTGGAAATACGCTCTAT. It translates to CASSLGTSGNTLY. The whole CDR3 region reads CASSLGTSGNTLYF.

About this clone: Mouse gene names apply. With the read ending 1 residue before the CDR3 end, the germline J gene is used to fill in that end. The chain combines TRBV16 with TRBJ2-7; 11 nucleotides match TRBD2. In germline, CDR1 is SGHSA, CDR2 FRNQAP. This CDR3 comprises 14 residues. V lost 5 bases to trimming and J lost 2 bases; unmatched junction nucleotides: 2. The CDR3 bases that were read are TGTGCAAGCAGCGCGACTGGGGGGGCCTATGAACAGTAC. It translates to CASSATGGAYEQY. Given in full, the CDR3 is CASSATGGAYEQYF.

For this clone: The gene names given are mouse names. The read ends 1 residue before the CDR3 terminus; that terminus is restored from the germline J gene. The chain employs TRBV15 and TRBJ1-4, with D possibly TRBD1 on 6 matching bases. V lost 3 bases, J lost 7 bases, and 12 bases lay in between. This CDR3 is 14 amino acids long. In germline, CDR1 is SGHND, CDR2 FRSKSL. The CDR3 region is CASSLGGPTERLFF. The covered CDR3 bases are TGTGCCAGCAGTTTGGGGGGGCCCACCGAAAGATTATTT.

A note on this clone: Genes here carry mouse names. The read terminates 1 residue before the CDR3 end, so the remaining end is supplied by the germline J gene. The rearrangement joins TRBV26 to TRBJ1-3; D is unclear. This CDR3 is built from 14 residues. V was cut by 0 bases and J by 0 bases, with 3 bases left in between. CDR1 is KGHPV, CDR2 FQNQEV, per germline (reference sequence). CDR3 in amino acids: CASSLSNSGNTLYF. The sequenced CDR3 bases are TGTGCCAGCAGTCTGTCCAATTCTGGAAATACGCTCTAT.